Below are 20 T cell receptor beta chains sequenced from a single sample in a study of blood T cell repertoires in COVID-19. TCRdb's table, derived via immunoSEQ multiplex PCR, lists solely in-frame clones and lacks some. This table holds just under 350,000 clones, 87% found once. The sequenced material came from peripheral blood. The receptors shown here come from a woman between 45 and 65 years old with COVID-19, enrolled during active disease.

The V and J genes are TRBV5-1 and TRBJ2-7; TRBD1 is a possible D gene (6 bases). Per the germline V gene, CDR1 is SGHRS and CDR2 is YFSETQ. The V end lost 1 base, the J end lost 1 base, and 9 bases lay between the germline ends. This CDR3 has 14 residues. In DNA, the CDR3 is TGCGCCAGCAGCTTGCGACAGGATTCCTACGAGCAGTACTTC. It encodes CASSLRQDSYEQYF.

This chain links TRBV7-2 with TRBJ2-3; TRBD2 aligns across 8 bases. Germline loops: CDR1 SGHTA, CDR2 FQGNSA. There are 14 residues in the CDR3. After removal of 4 bases from V and 4 bases from J, the junction contained 4 bases not matched to a gene. The CDR3 is CASSSPGGADTQYF. The DNA for the CDR3 is TGTGCCAGCAGCTCTCCCGGGGGGGCAGATACGCAGTATTTT. The whole variable domain, remainder taken from reference TRBV7-2 and TRBJ2-3, is GAGVSQSPSNKVTEKGKDVELRCDPISGHTALYWYRQSLGQGLEFLIYFQGNSAPDKSGLPSDRFSAERTGGSVSTLTIQRTQQEDSAVYLCASSSPGGADTQYFGPGTRLTVL.

The chain uses TRBV2 and TRBJ2-1; D perhaps matches TRBD1 (6 bases). The CDR3 consists of 13 residues. Trimming removed 5 bases from V and 11 bases from J, with 16 bases in between. CDR1 and CDR2 from the germline V gene are SNHLY and FYNNEI. Here the CDR3 reads CASSFQLQGKQFF. The CDR3 coding sequence is TGTGCCAGCAGTTTCCAACTACAGGGTAAGCAGTTCTTC.

The rearrangement uses TRBV18 and TRBJ1-5; the D is unclear. Trimming shortened V by 0 bases and J by 3 bases, and 12 bases separated the two germline ends. The CDR3 contains 16 residues. Germline V gene data show CDR1 as KGHSH and CDR2 as LQKENI. The CDR3 DNA reads as TGTGCCAGCTCACCACCGACACAGACACACAATCAGCCCCAGCATTTT. Amino acids: CASSPPTQTHNQPQHF. Drawing the rest from reference TRBV18 and TRBJ1-5, the complete variable domain is NAGVMQNPRHLVRRRGQEARLRCSPMKGHSHVYWYRQLPEEGLKFMVYLQKENIIDESGMPKERFSAEFPKEGPSILRIQQVVRGDSAAYFCASSPPTQTHNQPQHFGDGTRLSIL.

The chain joins TRBV6-6 to TRBJ2-1; D gene uncertain. Germline loops: CDR1 MNHNY, CDR2 SVGAGI (reference sequence). The CDR3 is 13 amino acids. The V and J ends lost 2 bases and 7 bases respectively, with 9 bases between them. CDR3 loop: CASSYPSLNEQFF. Written as DNA, the CDR3 is TGTGCCAGCAGTTACCCCAGTTTAAATGAGCAGTTCTTC.

V is TRBV7-2 and J is TRBJ1-2, with a weak D call TRBD1 (5 bases). CDR1 SGHTA and CDR2 FQGNSA come from the germline V gene. Trimming cost V 5 bases and J 8 bases, with 18 bases left between them. The CDR3 has 14 amino acids. The chain's CDR3 is CASSRDLAPGGYTF. CDR3 coding DNA: TGTGCCAGCAGCCGGGACTTGGCCCCTGGGGGCTACACCTTC.

The DNA for the CDR3 is TGTGCCAGTAGTAACACCGGACTAGCGGCTTACAATGAGCAGTTCTTC. Translation gives CASSNTGLAAYNEQFF. This chain joins TRBV19 and TRBJ2-1, with 10 bases that match TRBD2. The CDR3 consists of 16 residues. Germline lookup yields CDR1 LNHDA and CDR2 SQIVND (reference sequence). The J segment lost 4 bases and the V segment lost 4 bases, leaving 7 bases of the junction unmatched.

The chain employs TRBV5-1 and TRBJ2-5; TRBD2 matches at 10 bases. Germline V gene lookup returns CDR1 SGHRS and CDR2 YFSETQ. V lost 4 bases, J lost 5 bases, and 11 bases stayed unmatched. The CDR3 has 16 amino acids. The CDR3: CASSDNPAGGPETQYF. The CDR3 DNA reads TGCGCCAGCAGCGATAATCCAGCGGGAGGGCCGGAGACCCAGTACTTC.

The chain carries TRBV5-1 and TRBJ1-1, with D tentatively TRBD1 (6 bases). The CDR3 is 14 amino acids. CDR1 and CDR2 (germline): SGHRS, YFSETQ. The V end was cut by 6 bases, the J end by 0 bases, with 12 bases between. CDR3 region: CASTSTGMNTEAFF. For the CDR3, the DNA is TGCGCCAGCACCTCGACAGGTATGAACACTGAAGCTTTCTTT.

The V gene is TRBV5-6, the J gene TRBJ1-2, with 9 nucleotides matching TRBD1. The CDR3 spans 19 residues. The V and J ends lost 0 bases and 4 bases, in that order; junction bases with no gene match: 16. The V gene's germline CDR1 is SGHDT and CDR2 YYEEEE. The CDR3 nucleotides are TGTGCCAGCAGCTTGGGGCCCGGGACAGGGCCTCTACTTCTCTATGGCTACACCTTC. Its translation is CASSLGPGTGPLLLYGYTF.

The V call is TRBV29-1, the J call TRBJ2-2, with D perhaps TRBD1 (6 bases). Germline CDR1 SQVTM, CDR2 ANQGSEA. The germline V and J ends were trimmed by 6 bases and 4 bases, with 18 bases remaining between them. This CDR3 contains 15 residues. CDR3 protein: CSVAGTPRTTGELFF. The CDR3, as DNA: TGCAGCGTGGCTGGGACACCACGAACCACCGGGGAGCTGTTTTTT.

The sample holds one count of this clone. The J gene is TRBJ2-5, the V gene TRBV5-6; TRBD1 is a possible D gene (5 bases). Germline V gives CDR1 SGHDT, CDR2 YYEEEE. The CDR3 length is 15 residues. V shed 3 bases and J shed 1 base, with 13 bases lying between them. The CDR3 region is CASSSRGQLQETQYF. The CDR3 nucleotides are TGTGCCAGCAGCTCTAGAGGACAACTCCAAGAGACCCAGTACTTC.

This clone appeared a few times. The rearrangement uses TRBV11-2 and TRBJ1-3; D remains ambiguous. This CDR3 comprises 18 residues. Trimming stripped 3 bases from V and 0 bases from J, with 18 bases between. CDR1 is SGHAT and CDR2 is FQNNGV in the germline V gene. The DNA of the CDR3 is TGTGCCAGCAGCTTCCGCGGGGTCGCGGGTAGCTCTGGAAACACCATATATTTT. Protein: CASSFRGVAGSSGNTIYF.

This chain uses TRBV28 with TRBJ2-7; TRBD2 agrees at 9 bases. Trimming at V came to 6 bases and at J to 3 bases, leaving 9 bases not matched to a gene. Germline loops: CDR1 MDHEN, CDR2 SYDVKM. The CDR3 sequence is 15 residues long. CDR3 loop: CASRPTSGSHYEQYF. CDR3 sequence (DNA): TGTGCCAGCAGGCCTACTAGCGGGTCTCACTACGAGCAGTACTTC.

This chain links TRBV7-2 with TRBJ2-2; the D is unclear. The CDR3 totals 16 residues. V was shortened by 6 bases and J by 0 bases, with 14 bases between the two germline ends. The V gene's germline CDR1 is SGHTA and CDR2 FQGNSA. The CDR3 region has the DNA TGTGCCAGCAGGTCCCCGGTGACAACGAACACCGGGGAGCTGTTTTTT. This sequence encodes CASRSPVTTNTGELFF.

This clone was seen just once. The rearrangement joins TRBV7-3 to TRBJ2-1; D may be TRBD2 (6 bases). Germline V gene sequence: CDR1 SGHTA, CDR2 FQGTGA. Trimming took 6 bases from V and 4 from J, leaving 19 bases between them. The CDR3 covers 16 residues. The CDR3 loop reads CASSKTHSGTYNEQFF. Here the CDR3 DNA reads TGTGCCAGCAGTAAGACGCATAGCGGAACATACAATGAGCAGTTCTTC. The whole variable domain, remainder taken from reference TRBV7-3 and TRBJ2-1, is GAGVSQTPSNKVTEKGKYVELRCDPISGHTALYWYRQSLGQGPEFLIYFQGTGAADDSGLPNDRFFAVRPEGSVSTLKIQRTERGDSAVYLCASSKTHSGTYNEQFFGPGTRLTVL.

This clone was seen more than once but under ten times. The rearrangement joins TRBV10-1 to TRBJ2-7; 11 nucleotides line up with TRBD1. Per germline, CDR1 WNHNN and CDR2 SYGVQD (reference sequence). V was clipped by 8 bases and J by 4 bases; unmatched bases: 1. The CDR3 runs 12 residues. The CDR3 bases are TGCGCCAGCGGGGACAGGGGGTACGAGCAGTACTTC. Translation gives CASGDRGYEQYF.

V gene TRBV19 combines with J gene TRBJ1-1; 8 bases line up with TRBD1. The CDR3 totals 14 residues. V gave up 3 bases and J gave up 4 bases; unmatched junction bases: 4. Per the germline V gene, CDR1 is LNHDA and CDR2 is SQIVND (reference sequence). DNA for the CDR3: TGTGCCAGTAGTATCGGACAGGGAGGCACTGAAGCTTTCTTT. It encodes CASSIGQGGTEAFF.

This chain joins TRBV5-6 and TRBJ1-1; TRBD1 might be the D (6 bases). CDR3 length: 15 amino acids. The germline V gene encodes CDR1 SGHDT and CDR2 YYEEEE. V was shortened by 0 bases and J by 2 bases, with 11 bases between the two germline ends. The CDR3 nucleotides read TGTGCCAGCAGCTTGGGACAGGCATTTAACACTGAAGCTTTCTTT. Translation gives CASSLGQAFNTEAFF.

The J gene is TRBJ2-7, the V gene TRBV6-2 or TRBV6-3; no reliable D call. The germline CDR1 and CDR2 sequences are MNHEY and SVGEGT. Trimming removed 0 bases at V and 9 bases at J, with 12 bases between. The CDR3 spans 13 residues. The CDR3, as DNA: TGTGCCAGCAGTTACTCTCAACTTGTCTGGCAGTACTTC. As protein: CASSYSQLVWQYF.